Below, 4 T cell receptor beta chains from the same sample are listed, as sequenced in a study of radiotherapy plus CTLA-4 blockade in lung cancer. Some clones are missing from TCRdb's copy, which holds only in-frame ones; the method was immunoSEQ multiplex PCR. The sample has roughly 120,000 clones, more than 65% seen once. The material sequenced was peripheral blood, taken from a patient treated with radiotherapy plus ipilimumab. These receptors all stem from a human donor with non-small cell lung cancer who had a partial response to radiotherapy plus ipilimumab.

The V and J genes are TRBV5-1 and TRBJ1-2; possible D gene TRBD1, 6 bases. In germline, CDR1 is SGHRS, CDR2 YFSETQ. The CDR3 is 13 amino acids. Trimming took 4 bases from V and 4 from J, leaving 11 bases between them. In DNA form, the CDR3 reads TGCGCCAGCAGCGGGCAGGGGCGCTATGGCTACACCTTC. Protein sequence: CASSGQGRYGYTF.

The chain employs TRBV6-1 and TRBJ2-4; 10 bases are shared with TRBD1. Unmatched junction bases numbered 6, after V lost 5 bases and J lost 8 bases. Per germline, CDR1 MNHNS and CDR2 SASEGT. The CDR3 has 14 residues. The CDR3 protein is CASSPWDRGDIQYF. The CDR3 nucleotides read TGTGCCAGCAGTCCTTGGGACAGGGGTGACATTCAGTACTTC.

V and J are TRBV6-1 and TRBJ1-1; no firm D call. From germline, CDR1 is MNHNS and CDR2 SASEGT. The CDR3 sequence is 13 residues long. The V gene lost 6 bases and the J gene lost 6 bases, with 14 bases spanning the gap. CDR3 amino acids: CASSKGAVPEAFF. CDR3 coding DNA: TGTGCCAGCAGCAAGGGAGCGGTACCTGAAGCTTTCTTT.

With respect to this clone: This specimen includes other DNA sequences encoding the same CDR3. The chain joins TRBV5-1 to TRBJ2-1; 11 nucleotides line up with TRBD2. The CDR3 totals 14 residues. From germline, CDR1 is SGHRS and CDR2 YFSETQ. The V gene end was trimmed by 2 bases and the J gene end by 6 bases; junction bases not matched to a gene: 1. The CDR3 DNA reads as TGCGCCAGCAGCTTCACTAGCGGGAGCAATGAGCAGTTCTTC. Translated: CASSFTSGSNEQFF.